This T cell receptor (beta chain) was identified during a study of blood T cell repertoires in COVID-19. Study at large: Samples came from the United States, Italy and Spain, spanning acute and convalescent COVID-19.

Participant-reported clinical history was the basis for cohort assignment. Method: immunoSEQ multiplex PCR; TCRdb's copy keeps in-frame clones and lacks some. The data hold 150,000 to 200,000 clones, with around 80% observed a single time. After removal of 4 bases from V and 3 bases from J, the junction contained 12 bases not matched to a gene. The CDR3 loop spans 17 amino acids. Looked up from germline, CDR1 is LGHDT and CDR2 is YNNKEL (reference sequence). Material: PBMCs or T cells enriched from blood (not recorded which). The sequence derives from a woman aged 55-75 years who had recovered from COVID-19. The V and J genes are TRBV3-1 (or the pseudogene TRBV3-2) and TRBJ2-3, with 8 nucleotides matching TRBD2. The CDR3 coding sequence is TGTGCCAGCAGCCTTGATATTGTCGGGGGGGGGACAGATACGCAGTATTTT. This gives the protein CASSLDIVGGGTDTQYF.